This T cell receptor beta chain was found in a study of blood T cells in healthy people across ages. At the level of the study: Template switching recovered approximately one barcoded beta molecule for every two T cells.

This clonotype was counted a few times. Germline V gene sequence: CDR1 LGHDT, CDR2 YNNKEL (reference sequence). V was trimmed by 4 bases and J by 3 bases, leaving 9 bases between them. The CDR3 spans 14 residues. Donation came from healthy Caucasian individuals in Russia who were aged roughly 6 to 95. The use of a sample-barcoded 5' primer and a J-beta primer mix characterized a second PCR of roughly 7 to 12 cycles. A template-switch adaptor that had 12 random nucleotides put a tag on each cDNA molecule. Every sample returned 2.5 million or more CDR3-containing paired-end reads. In TCRdb, the 5' RACE reads were re-called with MiXCR into one record per CDR3 protein. Among about 650,000 distinct CDR3 sequences listed, about 34% were seen once.

The TCR comes from a woman older than 75 in good health. The V and J genes are TRBV3-1 and TRBJ1-4; D gene uncertain. The sequenced sample was blood. DNA of the CDR3: TGTGCCAGCAGCCGACCGGGAGCTAATGAAAAACTGTTTTTT. This sequence encodes CASSRPGANEKLFF.